A single sample is the source of the 5 T cell receptor beta chains below, sequenced in a study of T cells expressing NK-cell markers (dated by TCRdb to 2020 to 2022). The method behind the library was 5' RACE. Sequenced on an Illumina HiSeq 2000. The reads went through TCRdb reprocessing, and each CDR3 protein sequence gets one entry with no DNA. This sample's records show 250,000 to 300,000 distinct CDR3 sequences. The ten largest account for around 4.2% of the sample. Specimen: blood T cells: a sorted CD56 or NKG2C T cell subset, CD4+ or CD8+ T cells, or bulk PBMC T cells (not recorded which). These receptors all stem from a woman aged 18 to 75 in good health.

The chain employs TRBV18 and TRBJ2-5; the TCRdb D gene call, TRBD1, has no DNA to confirm it. The CDR3 extends over 13 amino acids. Per the germline V gene, CDR1 is KGHSH and CDR2 is LQKENI. CDR3 loop: CASSPSPGETQYF. The complete variable domain, with remaining parts taken from reference TRBV18 and TRBJ2-5, reads NAGVMQNPRHLVRRRGQEARLRCSPMKGHSHVYWYRQLPEEGLKFMVYLQKENIIDESGMPKERFSAEFPKEGPSILRIQQVVRGDSAAYFCASSPSPGETQYFGPGTRLLVL.

V usage is TRBV7-2 and J usage is TRBJ2-3; the D call of TRBD1 rests on TCRdb alone, since no DNA is present to check it. This CDR3 has 12 amino acids. CDR1 is SGHTA and CDR2 is FQGNSA in the germline V gene. CDR3 region: CASSVQPGTQYF.

V gene TRBV20-1 combines with J gene TRBJ2-1; TCRdb's D gene call, TRBD1, goes unchecked for lack of DNA. The CDR3 is 14 amino acids. Germline values: CDR1 DFQATT, CDR2 SNEGSKA (reference sequence). The CDR3 here is CSARDRGAYNEQFF.

This chain's CDR3 is CAIMGGLQETQYF. V usage is TRBV10-3 and J usage is TRBJ2-5; the TCRdb D gene call, TRBD1, has no DNA to confirm it. The CDR3 is 13 residues long. Germline CDR1 ENHRY, CDR2 SYGVKD.

This chain connects TRBV7-2 to TRBJ2-1. Looked up from germline, CDR1 is SGHTA and CDR2 is FQGNSA. This CDR3 spans 14 amino acids. The CDR3 reads CASSLPGTYIEQFF.